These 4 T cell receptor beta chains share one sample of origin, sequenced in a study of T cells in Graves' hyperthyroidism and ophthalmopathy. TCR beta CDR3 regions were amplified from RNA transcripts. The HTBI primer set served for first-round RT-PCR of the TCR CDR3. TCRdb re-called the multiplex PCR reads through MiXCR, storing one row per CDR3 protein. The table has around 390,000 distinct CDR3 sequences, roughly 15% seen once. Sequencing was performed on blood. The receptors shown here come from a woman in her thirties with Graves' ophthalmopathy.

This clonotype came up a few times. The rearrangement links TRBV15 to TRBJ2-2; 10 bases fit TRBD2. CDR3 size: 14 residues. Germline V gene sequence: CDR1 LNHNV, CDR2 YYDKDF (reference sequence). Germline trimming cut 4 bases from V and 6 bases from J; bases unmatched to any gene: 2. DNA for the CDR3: TGTGCCACCAGCATAGGACTAGCGGCCGGGGAGCTGTTTTTT. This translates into CATSIGLAAGELFF.

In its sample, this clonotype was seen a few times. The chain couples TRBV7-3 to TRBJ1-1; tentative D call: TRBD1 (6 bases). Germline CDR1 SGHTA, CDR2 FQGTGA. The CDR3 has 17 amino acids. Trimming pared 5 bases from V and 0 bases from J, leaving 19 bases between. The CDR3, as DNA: TGTGCCAGCAGCCGGGGGGGGGGGCGGGTGATGAACACTGAAGCTTTCTTT. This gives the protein CASSRGGGRVMNTEAFF.

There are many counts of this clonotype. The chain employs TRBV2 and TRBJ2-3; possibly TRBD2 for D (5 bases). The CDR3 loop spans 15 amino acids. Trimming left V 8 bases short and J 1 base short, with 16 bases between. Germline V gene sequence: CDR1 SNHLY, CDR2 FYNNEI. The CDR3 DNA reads TGTGCCAGCCCTAAAGGCGGGTTGGGCACAGATACGCAGTATTTT. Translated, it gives CASPKGGLGTDTQYF.

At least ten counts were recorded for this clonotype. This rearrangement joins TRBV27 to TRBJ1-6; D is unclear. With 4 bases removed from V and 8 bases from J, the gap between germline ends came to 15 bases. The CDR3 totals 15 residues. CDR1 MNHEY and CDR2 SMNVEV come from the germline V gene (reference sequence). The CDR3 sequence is CASSWERGIDSPLHF. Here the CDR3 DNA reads TGTGCCAGCAGTTGGGAGCGGGGTATCGATTCACCCCTCCACTTT.